Below are 22 T cell receptor beta chains sequenced from a single sample in a study of human T cells and chemical hapten exposure. Noted time point: patch test 1, 2 weeks after DPC sensitization. Indicated treatment: therapeutic diphenylcyclopropenone sensitization with weekly scalp DPC. TCRdb passed the RACE reads through MiXCR, listing each CDR3 protein once. The data contain approximately 350,000 distinct CDR3 sequences, 6% to 8.5% of them seen just once; the ten biggest clones take up about 8%. The input for sequencing was whole blood, taken in connection with sensitization to the hapten diphenylcyclopropenone (DPC). The origin of the receptors is a woman aged 18-35 years with alopecia areata. Some clones in this sample may be carry-over from other donors' samples.

This clonotype was counted ten times or more. V gene TRBV29-1 combines with J gene TRBJ2-5; D remains ambiguous. The V end was cut by 3 bases, the J end by 2 bases, with 7 bases between. Germline CDR1 SQVTM, CDR2 ANQGSEA. This CDR3 has 12 amino acids. The CDR3 nucleotides read TGCAGCGTTGATCCAGGTCAAGAGACCCAGTACTTC. Translation: CSVDPGQETQYF.

A few counts support this clonotype. The V and J genes are TRBV5-1 and TRBJ2-5, with 8 bases fitting TRBD2. In germline, CDR1 is SGHRS, CDR2 YFSETQ. The V gene end was trimmed by 0 bases and the J gene end by 0 bases; junction bases not matched to a gene: 4. CDR3 size: 16 residues. In nucleotides, the CDR3 is TGCGCCAGCAGCTTGGGACTAGCGCCATACCAAGAGACCCAGTACTTC. Its translation is CASSLGLAPYQETQYF.

As for this clonotype: An end of the junction differs from the germline gene, which may be a read error. CDR3 nucleotide sequence: TGTGCCAGCAGCGTGGGACAGGGTATGGAAGCGTACGGCTTC. It specifies CASSVGQGMEAYGF. This rearrangement joins TRBV7-9 to TRBJ1-2; the match to TRBD1 covers 9 bases. This CDR3 spans 14 amino acids. The germline V gene has CDR1 SEHNR and CDR2 FQNEAQ (reference sequence).

The chain combines TRBV20-1 with TRBJ1-5, with a possible D match to TRBD1 (6 bases). This CDR3 has 16 residues. V lost 4 bases and J 4 bases, leaving 20 bases between the germline ends. The germline CDR1 and CDR2 sequences are DFQATT and SNEGSKA (reference sequence). The CDR3 bases are TGCAGTGCTACCCGACAGGAGGGGGTCGGGAATCAGCCCCAGCATTTT. This translates into CSATRQEGVGNQPQHF.

V usage is TRBV7-2 and J usage is TRBJ1-1, with D maybe TRBD1 (5 bases). V lost 2 bases to trimming and J lost 5 bases, with 9 bases between them. Germline lookup yields CDR1 SGHTA and CDR2 FQGNSA. The CDR3 consists of 13 residues. The CDR3 DNA reads as TGTGCCAGCAGCTTAATGCACAGGACTGAAGCTTTCTTT. Translation: CASSLMHRTEAFF.

This rearrangement joins TRBV7-2 to TRBJ1-4, with TRBD1 as a possible D gene (5 bases). The CDR3 loop spans 13 amino acids. The germline gives CDR1 SGHTA, CDR2 FQGNSA. V was cut by 5 bases and J by 8 bases, with 12 bases left in between. CDR3 sequence: CASSQIRDEKLFF. CDR3 sequence (DNA): TGTGCCAGCAGCCAGATTAGGGACGAAAAACTGTTTTTT.

V usage is TRBV5-1 and J usage is TRBJ2-3; 10 bases agree with TRBD1. Germline V gene lookup returns CDR1 SGHRS and CDR2 YFSETQ. The CDR3 totals 19 residues. The V segment lost 5 bases and the J segment 0 bases; nucleotides outside the gene matches: 15. CDR3 loop: CASRADRGRPSISTDTQYF. CDR3 coding DNA: TGCGCCAGCAGAGCAGACAGGGGGCGCCCTTCTATTAGCACAGATACGCAGTATTTT.

The chain employs TRBV4-1 and TRBJ2-3; the D gene is possibly TRBD2 (6 bases). The V gene's germline CDR1 is MGHRA and CDR2 YSYEKL. With 4 bases removed from V and 1 base from J, the gap between germline ends came to 12 bases. This CDR3 contains 15 residues. Here the CDR3 reads CASSPQQRGTDTQYF. The CDR3 region has the DNA TGCGCCAGCAGCCCACAACAGCGGGGCACAGATACGCAGTATTTT.

This clonotype was counted many times. The chain has TRBV29-1 and TRBJ2-5, with D perhaps matching TRBD1 or TRBD2 (6 bases each). Germline V gene sequence: CDR1 SQVTM, CDR2 ANQGSEA. This CDR3 region has 13 residues. V was cut by 4 bases and J by 1 base, with 10 bases left in between. CDR3 sequence: CSVGRGTQETQYF. In nucleotides, the CDR3 is TGCAGCGTTGGGAGGGGGACCCAAGAGACCCAGTACTTC.

The table lists this clonotype with many counts. The genes are TRBV2 and TRBJ2-6; D not certain. CDR1 and CDR2 (germline): SNHLY, FYNNEI. The length of the CDR3 is 15 residues. The V end was cut by 5 bases, the J end by 2 bases, with 10 bases between. The CDR3 region has the DNA TGTGCCAGCAGTCCACGGTTGGCTGGGGCCAACGTCCTGACTTTC. It specifies CASSPRLAGANVLTF.

V is TRBV6-2 or TRBV6-3 and J is TRBJ1-6; weak D call: TRBD1 (5 bases). Germline CDR1 MNHEY, CDR2 SVGEGT. The V and J ends lost 2 bases and 3 bases respectively, with 5 bases between them. The CDR3 runs 14 residues. CDR3: CASSYGHYNSPLHF. DNA of the CDR3: TGTGCCAGCAGTTACGGACACTATAATTCACCCCTCCACTTT.

This rearrangement joins TRBV20-1 to TRBJ1-3; tentatively, D is TRBD1 (6 bases). The CDR3 is made up of 15 amino acids. In germline, CDR1 is DFQATT, CDR2 SNEGSKA (reference sequence). V was trimmed by 6 bases and J by 0 bases, leaving 15 bases between them. CDR3 sequence: CSAKKGHNSGNTIYF. As DNA, the CDR3 is TGCAGTGCGAAAAAGGGACATAACTCTGGAAACACCATATATTTT.

The rearrangement joins TRBV2 to TRBJ1-2; maybe TRBD1 (6 bases). The germline V gene encodes CDR1 SNHLY and CDR2 FYNNEI. The CDR3 totals 15 residues. V was clipped by 0 bases and J by 2 bases, with 10 bases between them. CDR3: CASSEAIGGNYGYTF. CDR3 DNA sequence: TGTGCCAGCAGTGAAGCAATAGGGGGAAACTATGGCTACACCTTC.

This clonotype was detected ten times or more. This chain uses TRBV20-1 with TRBJ2-1; 7 bases align to TRBD2. V lost 5 bases, J lost 12 bases, and 7 bases stayed unmatched. CDR3 length: 11 amino acids. Germline lookup yields CDR1 DFQATT and CDR2 SNEGSKA (reference sequence). The CDR3 region is CSASTTSWQFF. CDR3 nucleotides: TGCAGTGCTTCGACGACTAGCTGGCAGTTCTTC.

This rearrangement joins TRBV2 to TRBJ2-3; 10 bases agree with TRBD2. The CDR3 has 13 residues. Germline assignment: CDR1 SNHLY and CDR2 FYNNEI. With V trimmed by 10 bases and J by 9 bases, 10 bases remained unmatched. CDR3 sequence (DNA): TGTGCCAACAGGAAGCGGGGGGGCACCACGCAGTATTTT. Translation: CANRKRGGTTQYF.

The gene calls are TRBV12-3 or TRBV12-4 and TRBJ2-2, with D hard to call. The CDR3 sequence is 14 residues long. Deletions cut 1 base from V and 3 bases from J, with 6 bases between. The CDR3 protein is CASSLETHTGELFF. In nucleotides, the CDR3 is TGTGCCAGCAGTTTAGAGACTCACACCGGGGAGCTGTTTTTT.

This clonotype occurred a few times. The chain is built from TRBV20-1 and TRBJ1-5, with D possibly being TRBD1 (6 bases). Germline CDR1 reads DFQATT; CDR2 reads SNEGSKA (reference sequence). The V gene lost 2 bases and the J gene lost 6 bases, with 11 bases spanning the gap. CDR3 length: 13 amino acids. The CDR3: CSARWGLSQPQHF. The CDR3 DNA is TGCAGTGCTAGATGGGGGCTCAGTCAGCCCCAGCATTTT.

This clonotype was observed at least ten times. The chain couples TRBV18 to TRBJ1-5; D uncertain. The germline V gene encodes CDR1 KGHSH and CDR2 LQKENI. V lost 8 bases to trimming and J lost 2 bases, with 10 bases between them. The CDR3 sequence is 13 residues long. The CDR3 DNA is TGTGCCAGCAGCCCCGCGGGCAATCAGCCCCAGCATTTT. Translated: CASSPAGNQPQHF.

This clonotype was found a few times. The chain is built from TRBV5-5 and TRBJ2-7; TRBD1 might be the D (6 bases). V lost 0 bases and J lost 4, with 14 bases in between. CDR3 length equals 15 residues. Germline V gives CDR1 SGHKS, CDR2 YYEKEE (reference sequence). CDR3 residues: CASSLAPTGQYEQYF. CDR3 bases: TGTGCCAGCAGCTTGGCCCCGACAGGACAATACGAGCAGTACTTC.

This clonotype was picked up a small number of times. This chain links TRBV29-1 with TRBJ1-1; D gene unclear. Trimming left V 6 bases short and J 2 bases short, with 13 bases between. CDR1 and CDR2 from the germline V gene are SQVTM and ANQGSEA. This CDR3 region has 13 residues. CDR3 nucleotides: TGCAGCGTAATAACATACGCTAACACTGAAGCTTTCTTT. Its protein is CSVITYANTEAFF.

In this sample, this clonotype turned up many times. The chain employs TRBV3-1 and TRBJ2-7, with D possibly matching TRBD2 (5 bases). The germline CDR1 and CDR2 sequences are LGHDT and YNNKEL (reference sequence). Trimming removed 3 bases from V and 7 bases from J, with 31 bases in between. CDR3 length: 19 residues. The CDR3 nucleotides are TGTGCCAGCAGCCAGGTCCAGCCCCAGGCGGGTATTCCCTCTCGGGAGCAGTACTTC. Its protein product is CASSQVQPQAGIPSREQYF.

The chain is built from TRBV18 and TRBJ2-4; the match to TRBD2 covers 7 bases. V lost 8 bases to trimming and J lost 3 bases; unmatched junction nucleotides: 4. This CDR3 contains 13 residues. Germline assignment: CDR1 KGHSH and CDR2 LQKENI. Written as DNA, the CDR3 is TGTGCCAGCCGCCGGGACTACAAAAACATTCAGTACTTC. Translating it yields CASRRDYKNIQYF.